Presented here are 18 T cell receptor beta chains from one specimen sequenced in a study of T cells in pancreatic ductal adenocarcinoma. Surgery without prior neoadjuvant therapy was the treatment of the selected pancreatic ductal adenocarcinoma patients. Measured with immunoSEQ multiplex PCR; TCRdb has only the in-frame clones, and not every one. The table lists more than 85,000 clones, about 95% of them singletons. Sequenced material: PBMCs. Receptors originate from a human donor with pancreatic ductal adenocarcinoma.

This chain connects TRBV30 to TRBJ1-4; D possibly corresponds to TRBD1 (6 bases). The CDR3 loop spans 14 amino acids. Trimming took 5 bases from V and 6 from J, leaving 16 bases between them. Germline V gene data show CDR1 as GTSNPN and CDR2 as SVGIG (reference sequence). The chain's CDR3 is CAWAKQGIHEKLFF. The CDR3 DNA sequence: TGTGCCTGGGCAAAACAGGGTATACATGAAAAACTGTTTTTT. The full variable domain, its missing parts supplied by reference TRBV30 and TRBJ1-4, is SQTIHQWPATLVQPVGSPLSLECTVEGTSNPNLYWYRQAAGRGLQLLFYSVGIGQISSEVPQNLSASRPQDRQFILSSKKLLLSDSGFYLCAWAKQGIHEKLFFGSGTQLSVL.

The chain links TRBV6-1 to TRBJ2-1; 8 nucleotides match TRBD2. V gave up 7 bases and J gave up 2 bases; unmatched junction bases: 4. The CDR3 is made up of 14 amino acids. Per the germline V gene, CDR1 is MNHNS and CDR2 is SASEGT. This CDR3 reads CASIREGPYNEQFF. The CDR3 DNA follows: TGTGCCAGCATCCGGGAGGGACCCTACAATGAGCAGTTCTTC.

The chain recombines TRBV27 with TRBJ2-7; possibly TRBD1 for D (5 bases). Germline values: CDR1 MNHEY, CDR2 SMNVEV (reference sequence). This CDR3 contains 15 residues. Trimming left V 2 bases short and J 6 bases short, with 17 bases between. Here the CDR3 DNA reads TGTGCCAGCAGTTTACAGGGAACGGTCTCTAGCGAGCAGTACTTC. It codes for CASSLQGTVSSEQYF.

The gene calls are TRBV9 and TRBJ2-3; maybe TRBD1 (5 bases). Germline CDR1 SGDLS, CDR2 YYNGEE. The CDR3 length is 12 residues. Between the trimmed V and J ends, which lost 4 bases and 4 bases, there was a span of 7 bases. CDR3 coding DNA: TGTGCCAGCAGCACAGGCGCAGATACGCAGTATTTT. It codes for CASSTGADTQYF.

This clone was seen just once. Written as DNA, the CDR3 is TGTGCCAGCTCACCACGGATTGCAGGGGGCGCCTCCGGGGAGCTGTTTTTT. Encoded protein: CASSPRIAGGASGELFF. The gene calls are TRBV18 and TRBJ2-2; TRBD1 aligns across 8 bases. CDR3 size: 17 residues. Germline loops: CDR1 KGHSH, CDR2 LQKENI. V trimming: 1 base; J trimming: 6 bases; junction bases outside the gene matches: 10.

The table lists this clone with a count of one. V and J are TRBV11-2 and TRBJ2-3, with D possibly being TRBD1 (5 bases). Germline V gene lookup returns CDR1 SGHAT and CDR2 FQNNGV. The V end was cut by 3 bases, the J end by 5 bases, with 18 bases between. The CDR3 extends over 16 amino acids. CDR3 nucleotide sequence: TGTGCCAGCAGCTTTCGACAGACCGGCGGAGTAGATACGCAGTATTTT. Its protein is CASSFRQTGGVDTQYF.

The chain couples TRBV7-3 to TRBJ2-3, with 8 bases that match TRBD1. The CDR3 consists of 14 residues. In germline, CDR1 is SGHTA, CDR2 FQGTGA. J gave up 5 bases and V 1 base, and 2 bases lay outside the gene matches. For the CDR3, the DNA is TGTGCCAGCAGCTTAAACAGGGGGGAAGATACGCAGTATTTT. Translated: CASSLNRGEDTQYF.

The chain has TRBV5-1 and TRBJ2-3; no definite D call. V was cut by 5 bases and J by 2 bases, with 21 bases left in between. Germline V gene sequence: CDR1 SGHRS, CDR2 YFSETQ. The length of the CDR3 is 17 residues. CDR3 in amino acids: CASRESQVEPNTDTQYF. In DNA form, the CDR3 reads TGCGCCAGCAGAGAGTCCCAGGTAGAGCCCAACACAGATACGCAGTATTTT.

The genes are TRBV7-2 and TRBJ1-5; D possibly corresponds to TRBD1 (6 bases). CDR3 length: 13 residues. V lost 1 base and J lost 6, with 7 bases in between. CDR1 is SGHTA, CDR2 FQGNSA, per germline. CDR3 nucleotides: TGTGCCAGCAGCTTAGGGGGGCGTCAGCCCCAGCATTTT. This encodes CASSLGGRQPQHF.

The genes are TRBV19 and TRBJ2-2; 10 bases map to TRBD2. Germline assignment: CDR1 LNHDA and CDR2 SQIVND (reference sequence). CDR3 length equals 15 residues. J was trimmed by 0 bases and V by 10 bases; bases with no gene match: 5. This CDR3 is CATSGLAANTGELFF. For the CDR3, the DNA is TGTGCCACCTCCGGACTAGCGGCGAACACCGGGGAGCTGTTTTTT.

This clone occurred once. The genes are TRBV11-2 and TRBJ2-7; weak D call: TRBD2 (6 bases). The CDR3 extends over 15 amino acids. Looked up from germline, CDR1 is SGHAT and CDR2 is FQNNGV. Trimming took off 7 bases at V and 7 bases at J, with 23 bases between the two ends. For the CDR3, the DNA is TGTGCCAGCACCGACCGAATGGGGCGGGGTGGGGAGCAGTACTTC. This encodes CASTDRMGRGGEQYF.

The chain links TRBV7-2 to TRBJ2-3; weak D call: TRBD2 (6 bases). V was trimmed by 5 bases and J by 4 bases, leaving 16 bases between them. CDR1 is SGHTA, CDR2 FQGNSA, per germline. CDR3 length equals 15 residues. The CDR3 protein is CASSPGRGEADTQYF. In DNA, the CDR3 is TGTGCCAGCAGCCCGGGGCGGGGAGAAGCAGATACGCAGTATTTT.

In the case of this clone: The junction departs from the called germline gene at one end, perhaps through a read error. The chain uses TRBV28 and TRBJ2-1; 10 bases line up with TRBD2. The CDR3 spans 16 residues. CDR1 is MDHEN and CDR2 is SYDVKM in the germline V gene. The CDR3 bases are TGTGCCAGCAGCTTATGGACTAGCGGCTCCTACAATGAGCAGTTCTTC. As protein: CASSLWTSGSYNEQFF.

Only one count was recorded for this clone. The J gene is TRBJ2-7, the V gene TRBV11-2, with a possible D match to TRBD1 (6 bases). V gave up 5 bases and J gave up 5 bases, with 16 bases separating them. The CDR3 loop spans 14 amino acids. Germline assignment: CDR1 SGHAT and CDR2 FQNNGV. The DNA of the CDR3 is TGTGCCAGCAGCCATACAGGGTCCACTCACGAGCAGTACTTC. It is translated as CASSHTGSTHEQYF.

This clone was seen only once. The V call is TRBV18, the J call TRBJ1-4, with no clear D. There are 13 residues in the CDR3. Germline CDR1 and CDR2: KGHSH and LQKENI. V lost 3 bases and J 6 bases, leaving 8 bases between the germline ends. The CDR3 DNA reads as TGTGCCAGCTCACCGCTGCAGGATGAAAAACTGTTTTTT. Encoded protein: CASSPLQDEKLFF.

This CDR3 is CASFPGGYSYEQYF. CDR3 coding DNA: TGTGCCAGCTTCCCAGGGGGATACTCCTACGAGCAGTACTTC. V is TRBV6-1 and J is TRBJ2-7; 7 bases line up with TRBD1. V trimming: 8 bases; J trimming: 0 bases; junction bases outside the gene matches: 7. The CDR3 consists of 14 residues. Germline assignment: CDR1 MNHNS and CDR2 SASEGT.

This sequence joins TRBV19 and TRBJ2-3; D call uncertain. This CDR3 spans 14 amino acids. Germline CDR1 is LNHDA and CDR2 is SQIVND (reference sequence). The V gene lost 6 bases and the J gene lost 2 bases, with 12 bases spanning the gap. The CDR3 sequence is CASRKNRNTDTQYF. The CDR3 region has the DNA TGTGCCAGTAGAAAGAACAGAAACACAGATACGCAGTATTTT.

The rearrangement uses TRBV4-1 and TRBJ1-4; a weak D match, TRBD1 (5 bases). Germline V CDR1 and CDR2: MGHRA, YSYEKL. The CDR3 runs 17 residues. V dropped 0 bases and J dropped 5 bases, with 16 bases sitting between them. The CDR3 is CASSQDPPRGRNEKLFF. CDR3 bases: TGCGCCAGCAGCCAAGATCCCCCGCGGGGCAGAAATGAAAAACTGTTTTTT.